This note documents a single TCR beta chain sequence. Its specificity is unknown. This record belongs to a study of shared clonotypes between healthy human individuals. For the study at large: Donor ages ranged 18 to 49 years: a couple of women, a few men. Plates per donor: three CD4 naive, three CD4 memory, two CD8 naive, one CD8 memory.

The V end was cut by 7 bases, the J end by 11 bases, with 23 bases between. Looked up from germline, CDR1 is SGHAT and CDR2 is FQNNGV. The length of the CDR3 is 14 residues. General study points: Sample collection involved blood only; tissue repertoires are likely different.

At deep level, the assay was performed. Data came from immunoSEQ multiplex PCR; TCRdb stores just in-frame clones and leaves some out. The table records about 2.4 million clones, 80% to 95% of them present only once. The sequencing input was naive CD4+ T cells from PBMCs. Subset noted: CD45RA+ positively selected. The rearrangement uses TRBV11-2 and TRBJ1-1; D might be TRBD1 (5 bases). The origin of this receptor is a man between 18 and 29 years old in good health. Some clones in this sample may be carry-over from other donors' samples. This chain's CDR3 is CASTTLGGYPRAFF. The CDR3, as DNA: TGTGCCAGCACCACTCTGGGGGGGTACCCAAGGGCTTTCTTT.